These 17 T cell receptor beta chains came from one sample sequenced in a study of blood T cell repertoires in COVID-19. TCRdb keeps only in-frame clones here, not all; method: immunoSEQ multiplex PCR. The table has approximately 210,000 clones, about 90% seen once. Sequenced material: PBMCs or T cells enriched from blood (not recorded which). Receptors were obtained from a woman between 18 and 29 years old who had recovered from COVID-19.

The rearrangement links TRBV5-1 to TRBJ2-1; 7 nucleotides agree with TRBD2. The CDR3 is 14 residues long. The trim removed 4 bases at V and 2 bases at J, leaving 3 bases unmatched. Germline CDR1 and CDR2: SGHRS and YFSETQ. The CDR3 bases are TGCGCCAGCAGCACCGGGACTACCTACAATGAGCAGTTCTTC. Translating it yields CASSTGTTYNEQFF.

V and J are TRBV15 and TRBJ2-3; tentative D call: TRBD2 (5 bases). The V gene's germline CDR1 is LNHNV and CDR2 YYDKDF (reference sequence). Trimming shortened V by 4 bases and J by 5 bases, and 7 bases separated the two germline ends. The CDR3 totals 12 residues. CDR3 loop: CATSIGGDTQYF. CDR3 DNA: TGTGCCACCAGCATAGGAGGAGATACGCAGTATTTT. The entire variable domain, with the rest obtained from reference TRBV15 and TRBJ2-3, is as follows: DAMVIQNPRYQVTQFGKPVTLSCSQTLNHNVMYWYQQKSSQAPKLLFHYYDKDFNNEADTPDNFQSRRPNTSFCFLDIRSPGLGDTAMYLCATSIGGDTQYFGPGTRLTVL.

For the CDR3, the DNA is TGTGCCAGTAGTGGACTAGCGGGGGGGCCGCACCAAGAGACCCAGTACTTC. Its protein product is CASSGLAGGPHQETQYF. V is TRBV19 and J is TRBJ2-5, with 15 nucleotides matching TRBD2. J gave up 0 bases and V 5 bases, and 4 bases lay outside the gene matches. This CDR3 spans 17 amino acids. Germline V gives CDR1 LNHDA, CDR2 SQIVND (reference sequence).

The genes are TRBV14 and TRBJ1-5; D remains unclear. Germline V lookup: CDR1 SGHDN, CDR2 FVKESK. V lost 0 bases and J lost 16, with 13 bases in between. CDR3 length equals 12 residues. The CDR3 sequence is CASSQDRRVYHF. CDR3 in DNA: TGTGCCAGCAGCCAAGATAGGAGGGTCTATCATTTT.

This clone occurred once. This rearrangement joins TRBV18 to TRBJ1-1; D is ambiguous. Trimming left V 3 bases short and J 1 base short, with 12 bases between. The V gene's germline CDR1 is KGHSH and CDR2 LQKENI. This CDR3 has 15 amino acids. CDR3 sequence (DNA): TGTGCCAGCTCACCGATCCTCCCTAAGAACACTGAAGCTTTCTTT. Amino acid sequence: CASSPILPKNTEAFF.

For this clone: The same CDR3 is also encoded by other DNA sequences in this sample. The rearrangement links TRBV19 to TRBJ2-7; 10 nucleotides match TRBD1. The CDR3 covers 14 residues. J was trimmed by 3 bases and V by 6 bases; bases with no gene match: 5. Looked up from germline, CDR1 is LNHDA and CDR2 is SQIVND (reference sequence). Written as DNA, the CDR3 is TGTGCCAGTAGCGGCCGGGACAGGGGCTACGAGCAGTACTTC. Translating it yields CASSGRDRGYEQYF.

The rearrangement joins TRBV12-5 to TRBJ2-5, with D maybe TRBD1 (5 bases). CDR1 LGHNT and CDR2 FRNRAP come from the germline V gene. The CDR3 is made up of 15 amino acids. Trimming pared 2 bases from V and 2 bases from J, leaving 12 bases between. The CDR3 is CASGLMDKVQETQYF. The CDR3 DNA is TGTGCTAGTGGTTTGATGGACAAGGTGCAAGAGACCCAGTACTTC.

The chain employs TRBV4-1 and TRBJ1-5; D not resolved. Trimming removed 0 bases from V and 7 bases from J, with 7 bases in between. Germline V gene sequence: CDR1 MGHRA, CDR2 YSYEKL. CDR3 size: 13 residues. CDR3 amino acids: CASSQDVPQPQHF. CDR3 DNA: TGCGCCAGCAGCCAAGATGTCCCGCAGCCCCAGCATTTT.

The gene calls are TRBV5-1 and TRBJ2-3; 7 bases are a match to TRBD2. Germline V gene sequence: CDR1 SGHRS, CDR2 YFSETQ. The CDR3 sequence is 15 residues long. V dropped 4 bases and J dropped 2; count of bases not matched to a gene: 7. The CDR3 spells CASSPWTRLTDTQYF. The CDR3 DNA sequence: TGCGCCAGCAGCCCATGGACTAGACTCACAGATACGCAGTATTTT.

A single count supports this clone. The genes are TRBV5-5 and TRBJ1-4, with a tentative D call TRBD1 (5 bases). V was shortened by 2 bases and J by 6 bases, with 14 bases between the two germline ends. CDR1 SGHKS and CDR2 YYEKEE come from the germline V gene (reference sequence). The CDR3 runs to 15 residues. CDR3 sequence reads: CASSFEDRFHEKLFF. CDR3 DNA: TGTGCCAGCAGCTTTGAAGACAGATTTCATGAAAAACTGTTTTTT.

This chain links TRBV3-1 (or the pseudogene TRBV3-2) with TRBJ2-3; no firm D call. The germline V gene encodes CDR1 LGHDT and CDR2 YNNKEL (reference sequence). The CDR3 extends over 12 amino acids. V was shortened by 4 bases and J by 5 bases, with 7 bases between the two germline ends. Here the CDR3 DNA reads TGTGCCAGCAGCCGCCCCGGAGATACGCAGTATTTT. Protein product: CASSRPGDTQYF.

CDR3 sequence: CASSLRGIDTQYF. Written as DNA, the CDR3 is TGTGCCAGCAGCTTGCGGGGCATAGATACGCAGTATTTT. The chain recombines TRBV7-2 with TRBJ2-3, with a tentative D call TRBD2 (6 bases). CDR1 and CDR2 (germline): SGHTA, FQGNSA. Between the trimmed V and J ends, which lost 3 bases and 5 bases, there was a span of 9 bases. This CDR3 is 13 amino acids long. Based on the CDR3 plus reference TRBV7-2 and TRBJ2-3, the full variable domain is GAGVSQSPSNKVTEKGKDVELRCDPISGHTALYWYRQSLGQGLEFLIYFQGNSAPDKSGLPSDRFSAERTGGSVSTLTIQRTQQEDSAVYLCASSLRGIDTQYFGPGTRLTVL.

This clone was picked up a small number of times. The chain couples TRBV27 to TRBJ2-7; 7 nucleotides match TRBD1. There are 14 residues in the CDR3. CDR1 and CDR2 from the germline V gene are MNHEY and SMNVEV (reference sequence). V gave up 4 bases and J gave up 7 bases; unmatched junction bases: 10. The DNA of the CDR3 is TGTGCCAGCAGTTCCGAAACAGGGGTGAAAGAGCAGTACTTC. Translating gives CASSSETGVKEQYF.

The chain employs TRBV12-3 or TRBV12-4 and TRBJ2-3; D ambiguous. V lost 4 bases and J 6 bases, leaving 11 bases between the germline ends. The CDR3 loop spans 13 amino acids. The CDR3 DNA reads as TGTGCCAGCAGTTCCCAGGTTGGGGATACGCAGTATTTT. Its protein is CASSSQVGDTQYF.

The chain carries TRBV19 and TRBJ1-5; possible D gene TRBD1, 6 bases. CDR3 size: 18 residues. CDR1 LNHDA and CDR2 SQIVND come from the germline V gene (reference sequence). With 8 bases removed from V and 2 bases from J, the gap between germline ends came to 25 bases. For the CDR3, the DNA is TGTGCCAGTTCGGACAGAAGGCCTAGACGAAGCGGCAATCAGCCCCAGCATTTT. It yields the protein CASSDRRPRRSGNQPQHF.

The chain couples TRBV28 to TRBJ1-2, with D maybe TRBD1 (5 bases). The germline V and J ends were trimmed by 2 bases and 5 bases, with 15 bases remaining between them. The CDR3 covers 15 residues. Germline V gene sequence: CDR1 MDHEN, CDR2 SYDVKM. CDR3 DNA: TGTGCCAGCAGTTTAGTTTCGAGACAGAAGTATGGCTACACCTTC. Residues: CASSLVSRQKYGYTF.

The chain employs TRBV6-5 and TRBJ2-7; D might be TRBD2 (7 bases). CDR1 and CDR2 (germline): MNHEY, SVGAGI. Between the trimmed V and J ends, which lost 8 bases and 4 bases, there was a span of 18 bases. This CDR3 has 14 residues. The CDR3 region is CASGPTGGGYEQYF. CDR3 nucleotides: TGTGCCAGCGGGCCGACAGGCGGGGGATACGAGCAGTACTTC.